This note documents a single TCR beta chain sequence. Its antigen is not known. The data stem from a study of T-cell reconstitution after alpha-beta-depleted transplantation in children. Study-level points and caveats: Diversity and T-cell counts at one year after transplant derived mostly from new T cells. Some patients owed their high day-60 TCRbeta diversity to surviving recipient T cells and thymic progenitors. Several hundred expanded graft clones reportedly gave rise to the alpha-beta T cells present about two months after transplant.

Using unique molecular identifiers, the investigators prepared the TCRbeta library. One entry per CDR3 protein results from TCRdb running MiXCR on the PCR reads. The top ten hold under 30% of the sample, which has 400,000 to 450,000 distinct CDR3 sequences, about 40% seen once. The clonotype was recovered from a girl aged 2-10 years with aplastic anemia, due to receive a stem cell transplant. Sequencing used PBMCs, obtained before TCRalphabeta/CD19-depleted stem cell transplant.

The CDR3 here is CASSPDSYPYEQYF. The DNA of the CDR3 is TGTGCCAGCAGCCCCGACAGTTACCCATACGAGCAGTACTTC. V and J are TRBV7-9 and TRBJ2-7; perhaps TRBD1 as D (5 bases). The CDR3 contains 14 residues. V was cut by 5 bases and J by 4 bases, with 15 bases left in between. CDR1 is SEHNR and CDR2 is FQNEAQ in the germline V gene (reference sequence).